This is a list of T cell receptor beta chains from one sample in a study of shared clonotypes between healthy human individuals. The repertoire was sequenced with immunoSEQ multiplex PCR; TCRdb's copy has only in-frame clones and lacks some. The sample consists of 1,500,000 or so clones, 98% of them appearing once. The sample taken for sequencing was naive CD4+ T cells sorted from blood. These receptors were obtained from a man under 40 in good health. The CDR3 runs from the conserved cysteine through the conserved F or W. A D gene is named only where the DNA matches it firmly. Clone sizes are given selectively: once, few, many, or a class where the clone is expanded.

d_gene	v_gene	j_gene	abundance	CDR3aa	CDR3nt
TRBD2	TRBV9	TRBJ2-6	-	CASSVGLAGSSGANVLTF	TGTGCCAGCAGCGTTGGACTAGCGGGAAGCTCTGGGGCCAACGTCCTGACTTTC
-	TRBV15	TRBJ1-2	-	CATSRDGADYGYTF	TGTGCCACCAGCAGAGACGGGGCCGATTATGGCTACACCTTC
TRBD1	TRBV7-2	TRBJ2-3	once	CASSIHRGVGTDTQYF	TGTGCCAGCAGCATCCACAGGGGAGTGGGTACAGATACGCAGTATTTT
-	TRBV14	TRBJ2-2	-	CASSHSSPSNTGELFF	TGTGCCAGCAGCCATTCTAGCCCATCGAACACCGGGGAGCTGTTTTTT
-	TRBV20-1	TRBJ1-1	-	CSATANTEAFF	TGCAGTGCTACGGCTAACACTGAAGCTTTCTTT
-	TRBV11-2	TRBJ2-5	-	CASSPVTRQETQYF	TGTGCCAGCAGTCCGGTTACTCGTCAAGAGACCCAGTACTTC
TRBD2	TRBV5-4	TRBJ2-5	-	CASSPREAGRGETQYF	TGTGCCAGCAGCCCGCGGGAGGCGGGGAGGGGAGAGACCCAGTACTTC
-	TRBV5-6	TRBJ2-7	-	CASSLLRPEGEQYF	TGTGCCAGCAGCTTGTTACGTCCAGAGGGCGAGCAGTACTTC
TRBD2	TRBV5-1	TRBJ2-3	-	CASSPLLAVTDTQYF	TGCGCCAGCAGCCCTCTACTAGCGGTCACAGATACGCAGTATTTT
-	TRBV9	TRBJ1-2	few	CASSERTGTYTF	TGTGCCAGCAGCGAAAGAACAGGGACCTACACCTTC
TRBD2	TRBV29-1	TRBJ2-1	-	CSVRPGLAGELPYNEQFF	TGCAGCGTCCGTCCAGGGCTAGCGGGAGAGCTTCCCTACAATGAGCAGTTCTTC
-	TRBV7-2	TRBJ2-7	-	CASSLGPVSPLPGEQYF	TGTGCCAGCAGCTTAGGTCCGGTTTCGCCTCTACCGGGGGAGCAGTACTTC
-	TRBV11-2	TRBJ2-3	-	CASSLGPWVGETDTQYF	TGTGCCAGCAGCTTAGGTCCATGGGTGGGGGAAACAGATACGCAGTATTTT
-	TRBV11-2	TRBJ1-1	-	CASSLGFFEPNTEAFF	TGTGCCAGCAGCTTAGGATTTTTCGAGCCGAACACTGAAGCTTTCTTT
TRBD2	TRBV5-4	TRBJ2-1	-	CASSHVPSGYNEQFF	TGTGCCAGCAGCCACGTCCCTAGCGGGTACAATGAGCAGTTCTTC
-	TRBV6-5	TRBJ2-3	-	CASSYSAGTDTQYF	TGTGCCAGCAGTTACTCTGCCGGGACAGATACGCAGTATTTT
-	TRBV18	TRBJ2-2	-	CASSPRVGGVHGELFF	TGTGCCAGCTCACCACGAGTCGGGGGAGTTCACGGGGAGCTGTTTTTT
TRBD2	TRBV5-4	TRBJ2-1	-	CASSATSGTYNEQFF	TGTGCCAGCAGCGCGACTAGCGGCACCTACAATGAGCAGTTCTTC
TRBD2	TRBV5-4	TRBJ2-3	-	CASSLSGRANLGTDTQYF	TGTGCCAGCAGCCTTAGCGGGAGGGCCAATTTAGGCACAGATACGCAGTATTTT
-	TRBV4-3	TRBJ1-4	-	CASSQVQANEIGKLFF	TGCGCCAGCAGCCAAGTGCAAGCAAATGAGATCGGAAAACTGTTTTTT
TRBD1	TRBV18	TRBJ2-7	-	CASSKRQGVTYEQYF	TGTGCCAGCTCAAAAAGACAGGGCGTAACCTACGAGCAGTACTTC
-	TRBV5-4	TRBJ1-2	-	CASSLAATGNYGYTF	TGTGCCAGCAGCTTGGCCGCGACGGGGAACTATGGCTACACCTTC
-	TRBV19	TRBJ2-1	-	CATRQRNEQFF	TGTGCCACTAGGCAACGCAATGAGCAGTTCTTC
-	TRBV10-3	TRBJ2-1	-	CAISESLVSHEQFF	TGTGCCATCAGTGAGTCGTTAGTATCCCATGAGCAGTTCTTC
-	TRBV5-1	TRBJ2-1	-	CASSTDPGTGYNEQFF	TGCGCCAGCAGCACGGACCCCGGGACGGGGTACAATGAGCAGTTCTTC
-	TRBV27	TRBJ1-5	-	CASSLKVGRFIAQHF	TGTGCCAGCAGTTTAAAAGTCGGCAGATTCATCGCCCAGCATTTT
-	TRBV27	TRBJ2-2	-	CASSTGTLGTGELFF	TGTGCCAGCAGTACCGGGACATTAGGCACCGGGGAGCTGTTTTTT
-	TRBV29-1	TRBJ2-5	-	CSVLGASQETQYF	TGCAGCGTTCTAGGGGCATCTCAAGAGACCCAGTACTTC
-	TRBV2	TRBJ2-5	-	CASSHYQSETQYF	TGTGCCAGCTCACATTACCAGTCGGAGACCCAGTACTTC
TRBD1	TRBV5-1	TRBJ2-1	-	CASSSLDRVSYNEQFF	TGCGCCAGCAGCTCACTCGACAGGGTCTCCTACAATGAGCAGTTCTTC
TRBD2	TRBV5-1	TRBJ2-1	-	CASSLASGSSYNEQFF	TGCGCCAGCAGCCTGGCTAGCGGAAGCTCCTACAATGAGCAGTTCTTC
TRBD1	TRBV5-1	TRBJ2-7	-	CASSLRDRGVYEQYF	TGCGCCAGCAGCTTACGGGACAGGGGCGTGTACGAGCAGTACTTC
TRBD2	TRBV9	TRBJ2-3	-	CASSSGTSDTDTQYF	TGTGCCAGCAGCTCCGGGACTAGCGACACAGATACGCAGTATTTT
-	TRBV5-5	TRBJ1-2	-	CASSLAGQGGYGYTF	TGTGCCAGCAGCTTGGCCGGGCAGGGAGGCTATGGCTACACCTTC
-	TRBV2	TRBJ2-3	-	CASLVNWGDTQYF	TGTGCCAGCCTGGTTAATTGGGGAGATACGCAGTATTTT
TRBD1	TRBV7-2	TRBJ1-1	-	CASSSRTGGVEAFF	TGTGCCAGCAGCTCGAGGACAGGGGGCGTGGAAGCTTTCTTT
-	TRBV7-2	TRBJ1-3	-	CASSPGGGNPGNTIYF	TGTGCCAGCAGTCCCGGGGGGGGAAACCCTGGAAACACCATATATTTT
-	TRBV28	TRBJ1-2	once	CASSLRVGGYTF	TGTGCCAGCAGTCTAAGGGTGGGCGGCTACACCTTC
-	TRBV2	TRBJ2-2	-	CASKASENTGELFF	TGTGCCAGCAAGGCCAGCGAAAACACCGGGGAGCTGTTTTTT
TRBD1	TRBV2	TRBJ2-2	-	CASSAGTDTGELFF	TGTGCCAGCAGTGCCGGGACAGACACCGGGGAGCTGTTTTTT
-	TRBV4-2	TRBJ2-7	-	CASSPSVASYEQYF	TGTGCCAGCAGCCCGTCTGTTGCCTCCTACGAGCAGTACTTC
-	TRBV29-1	TRBJ2-3	-	CSVVVGVPDTQYF	TGCAGCGTTGTGGTGGGAGTCCCGGATACGCAGTATTTT
-	TRBV14	TRBJ2-1	once	CASSQVGAYNEQFF	TGTGCCAGCAGCCAAGTCGGGGCCTACAATGAGCAGTTCTTC
TRBD2	TRBV30	TRBJ2-6	-	CAGRGSSGANVLTF	TGTGCCGGGAGGGGATCCTCTGGGGCCAACGTCCTGACTTTC
TRBD1	TRBV5-4	TRBJ1-4	-	CASSRPGQGNEKLFF	TGTGCCAGCAGCCGACCGGGACAGGGAAATGAAAAACTGTTTTTT
-	TRBV27	TRBJ1-5	-	CASRGLGGGQPQHF	TGTGCCAGCAGGGGGCTGGGGGGGGGACAGCCCCAGCATTTT
-	TRBV28	TRBJ1-2	-	CASSLTGGYTF	TGTGCCAGCAGTTTGACAGGTGGCTACACCTTC
-	TRBV5-1	TRBJ2-7	few	CASSLDRTYEQYF	TGCGCCAGCAGCTTGGACAGAACCTACGAGCAGTACTTC
-	TRBV28	TRBJ1-5	-	CASSLWVDQPQHF	TGTGCCAGCAGTTTATGGGTCGATCAGCCCCAGCATTTT
-	TRBV15	TRBJ2-5	once	CATYTPGVETQYF	TGTGCCACCTATACACCCGGGGTGGAGACCCAGTACTTC
TRBD1	TRBV7-2	TRBJ1-3	-	CASSPSRTGAGNTIYF	TGTGCCAGCAGCCCATCCAGGACAGGGGCCGGAAACACCATATATTTT
-	TRBV28	TRBJ2-1	once	CASSFLGGTSVNEQFF	TGTGCCAGCAGTTTCCTTGGCGGGACCTCGGTCAATGAGCAGTTCTTC
-	TRBV7-9	TRBJ1-4	-	CASSKGETVSGEKLFF	TGTGCCAGCAGCAAAGGGGAGACGGTGTCTGGGGAAAAACTGTTTTTT
-	TRBV9	TRBJ1-1	-	CASSQEGALSTEAFF	TGTGCCAGCAGCCAGGAAGGGGCCCTGAGCACTGAAGCTTTCTTT
-	TRBV27	TRBJ2-1	-	CASTYRGQAYNEQFF	TGTGCCAGCACCTACCGGGGACAAGCCTACAATGAGCAGTTCTTC